This TCR beta chain was captured by sequencing in a study of T cell repertoires in cytomegalovirus infection. Across the study: In the study, CMV epitopes included recently identified HLA-C-restricted and well-studied HLA-B-restricted ones. Study-wide results and caveats: Using cumulative public TCR beta family frequency, the authors identified those who carried CMV together with the relevant HLA. What dominated the ex vivo response were HLA-C-restricted CMV-specific TCR beta clonotypes.

The V gene's germline CDR1 is SGHNT and CDR2 YYREEE (reference sequence). CDR3 length equals 13 residues. Trimming pared 1 base from V and 6 bases from J, leaving 10 bases between. TCRdb re-called the reads through MiXCR, storing one row per CDR3 protein. This sample has a few hundred thousand distinct CDR3 sequences, with approximately 40% found just once. This clonotype was seen a handful of times. Its matching antigen is unknown. The chain employs TRBV5-4 and TRBJ2-5; a possible D gene is TRBD2 (5 bases). The TCR originated in a human donor in good health (CMV status not recorded). Some clones in this sample may be carry-over from other donors' samples. Sequenced here: cultured PBMCs, sampled from culture after CMV antigen stimulation. Here the CDR3 DNA reads TGTGCCAGCAGCTTGCGCGGAGGTCAGACCCAGTACTTC. Amino acids: CASSLRGGQTQYF.